This TCR beta chain derives from a study of shared clonotypes between healthy human individuals. Study-wide results and caveats: Sample collection involved blood only; tissue repertoires are likely different. Rarefaction demonstrated incomplete sorted-subset sequencing despite large depth. The generation probabilities recorded for non-shared clonotypes fell below those of clonotypes shared by all four donors.

Division of CD4+ cells produced a CD45RA+ naive subset and a CD45RA-negative memory subset. Libraries were prepared by immunoSEQ multiplex PCR; TCRdb keeps only in-frame clonotypes and omits some of them. The table shows approximately 2.1 million clones, with 80% to 95% occurring only once. Comment on this clone: The antigen remains undetermined.

Germline values: CDR1 ENHRY, CDR2 SYGVKD. V lost 5 bases to trimming and J lost 6 bases; unmatched junction nucleotides: 3. The CDR3 has 12 residues. Sequenced input: naive CD4+ T cells from PBMCs. Subset defined: CD45RA+ positively selected. The sequence was obtained from a young man in good health. Some clones in this sample may be carry-over from other donors' samples. The chain is built from TRBV10-3 and TRBJ2-7; 8 positions match TRBD1. CDR3 sequence: CAISPGGAEQYF. CDR3 nucleotide sequence: TGTGCCATCAGTCCAGGGGGCGCCGAGCAGTACTTC.